This T cell receptor beta chain was retrieved from a study of control samples from healthy donors and cancer patients. With 2 bases clipped from V and 8 bases from J, the junction kept 6 bases outside the gene matches. From germline, CDR1 is SGHDT and CDR2 YYEEEE. The CDR3 contains 14 residues. Produced via immunoSEQ multiplex PCR; TCRdb's table is partial and in-frame only. The sample shows 100,000 to 150,000 clones, less than 90% of them seen only once. Specimen: blood. This sequence joins TRBV5-6 and TRBJ1-5; 8 bases match TRBD1. This clonotype originated in a young man in good health. CDR3 coding DNA: TGTGCCAGCAGCTTCAAGACAGGGGTCAAGCCCCAGCATTTT. Translating gives CASSFKTGVKPQHF.